Following are 19 T cell receptor beta chains from one sample sequenced in a study of regulatory T cells in long-lasting Graves disease. Time point noted: newly diagnosed GD, antithyroid drugs for less than 3 months. The TCR library was made from RNA that had been extracted from PBMCs in TRIzol. iRepertoire HTBI primers and Arm-PCR of CDR3 regions built TCR beta libraries. TCRdb itself ran the multiplex PCR reads through MiXCR, one entry per CDR3 protein. The sample yields under 800,000 distinct CDR3 sequences, approximately 15% seen once. This sample was shared with a second study, whose subject was T cells in Graves' hyperthyroidism and ophthalmopathy.

The sample consisted of peripheral blood mononuclear cells (PBMCs), taken at new diagnosis, from a patient treated with antithyroid drugs. These TCRs come from a woman between 25 and 40 years old with Graves disease.

A few counts support this clonotype. This chain connects TRBV20-1 to TRBJ2-3; 16 nucleotides agree with TRBD2. The J segment lost 1 base and the V segment lost 5 bases, leaving 12 bases of the junction unmatched. Germline V gives CDR1 DFQATT, CDR2 SNEGSKA (reference sequence). The CDR3 has 19 amino acids. CDR3 protein: CSAPPGLAGGPSGTDTQYF. As DNA, the CDR3 is TGCAGTGCTCCCCCGGGACTAGCGGGAGGGCCTTCCGGCACAGATACGCAGTATTTT.

This clonotype was counted only a few times. Since a much larger clone is just one base distant, this may be a read error. The chain couples TRBV7-2 to TRBJ2-1, with D possibly TRBD2 on 5 matching bases. Germline loops: CDR1 SGHTA, CDR2 FQGNSA. The CDR3 spans 14 residues. The CDR3 here is CASSLTRTGIERFF. CDR3 bases: TGTGCCAGCAGCTTAACTAGAACGGGCATTGAGCGGTTCTTC.

The sample holds many counts of this clonotype. The rearrangement links TRBV11-2 to TRBJ1-4, with D perhaps matching TRBD1 (5 bases). The CDR3 extends over 16 amino acids. Germline assignment: CDR1 SGHAT and CDR2 FQNNGV. Trimming shortened V by 5 bases and J by 8 bases, and 21 bases separated the two germline ends. The CDR3 reads CASSEPAGPSREKLFF. The DNA for the CDR3 is TGTGCCAGCAGCGAACCCGCGGGACCGAGTCGAGAAAAACTGTTTTTT.

V is TRBV18 and J is TRBJ2-1, with 8 positions matching TRBD1. V dropped 3 bases and J dropped 4; count of bases not matched to a gene: 8. CDR1 and CDR2 (germline): KGHSH, LQKENI. CDR3 length equals 16 residues. The CDR3 loop is CASSPPAGGAYNEQFF. CDR3 sequence (DNA): TGTGCCAGCTCACCGCCGGCAGGGGGCGCTTACAATGAGCAGTTCTTC.

The table lists this clonotype with many counts. The chain joins TRBV28 to TRBJ1-1; D gene uncertain. There are 12 residues in the CDR3. Germline V gene data show CDR1 as MDHEN and CDR2 as SYDVKM. V was clipped by 8 bases and J by 9 bases, with 16 bases between them. This CDR3 is CASGSPILKAFF. The CDR3 region has the DNA TGTGCCAGCGGTAGCCCGATATTAAAAGCTTTCTTT.

This clonotype was observed many times. The chain carries TRBV5-1 and TRBJ2-1; D is possibly TRBD1 (6 bases). This CDR3 has 17 residues. V lost 5 bases and J 2 bases, leaving 20 bases between the germline ends. Germline loops: CDR1 SGHRS, CDR2 YFSETQ. CDR3 sequence (DNA): TGCGCCAGCAGTCAGAACAACAGGGCCCTCACCTACAATGAGCAGTTCTTC. It codes for CASSQNNRALTYNEQFF.

This clonotype was counted ten times or more. The chain employs TRBV30 and TRBJ1-1, with TRBD1 as a possible D gene (6 bases). The germline CDR1 and CDR2 sequences are GTSNPN and SVGIG (reference sequence). The V end was cut by 0 bases, the J end by 7 bases, with 9 bases between. CDR3 size: 12 residues. CDR3 amino acids: CAWSVIQGEAFF. CDR3 coding DNA: TGTGCCTGGAGTGTAATACAGGGTGAAGCTTTCTTT.

This rearrangement joins TRBV2 to TRBJ1-2, with TRBD1 matching 8 bases. The germline V gene has CDR1 SNHLY and CDR2 FYNNEI. This CDR3 comprises 12 residues. V lost 3 bases, J lost 8 bases, and 2 bases stayed unmatched. The CDR3 region is CASSERQGGYTF. The CDR3 nucleotides are TGTGCCAGCAGTGAGAGACAGGGGGGCTACACCTTC.

In this sample, this clonotype turned up many times. The V call is TRBV7-3, the J call TRBJ2-5, with 11 bases identical to TRBD2. With 5 bases clipped from V and 3 bases from J, the junction kept 5 bases outside the gene matches. CDR1 and CDR2 from the germline V gene are SGHTA and FQGTGA. The CDR3 is 15 residues long. CDR3 in DNA: TGTGCCAGCAGCCCAATGGGACTAGCGGAAGAGACCCAGTACTTC. Translating it yields CASSPMGLAEETQYF.

Comment on this clonotype: The final CDR3 position lacks the conserved phenylalanine or tryptophan, pointing to a likely read error. The V call is TRBV29-1, the J call TRBJ2-2, with 10 positions matching TRBD1. V shed 4 bases and J 7 bases; nucleotides not matched to a gene: 6. Germline loops: CDR1 SQVTM, CDR2 ANQGSEA. The length of the CDR3 is 14 residues. The CDR3 sequence is CSVGQGAVFGELFL. The CDR3 DNA is TGCAGCGTTGGACAGGGGGCGGTTTTCGGGGAGCTGTTTCTT.

This clonotype has at least ten counts. The rearrangement joins TRBV3-1 to TRBJ1-1; no firm D call. CDR1 and CDR2 (germline): LGHDT, YNNKEL (reference sequence). Between the trimmed V and J ends, which lost 4 bases and 4 bases, there was a span of 13 bases. CDR3 length: 14 amino acids. The CDR3 region has the DNA TGTGCCAGCAGCCCAGTCGGGTGGGGCACTGAAGCTTTCTTT. Its protein is CASSPVGWGTEAFF.

This clonotype was seen only a few times. The chain uses TRBV19 and TRBJ2-2; a weak D match, TRBD1 (6 bases). This CDR3 is 17 amino acids long. V was clipped by 0 bases and J by 1 base, with 12 bases between them. Germline loops: CDR1 LNHDA, CDR2 SQIVND (reference sequence). The CDR3 is CASSIDNRDWNTGELFF. The CDR3, as DNA: TGTGCCAGTAGTATAGATAACAGGGATTGGAACACCGGGGAGCTGTTTTTT. The entire variable domain, with the rest obtained from reference TRBV19 and TRBJ2-2, is as follows: DGGITQSPKYLFRKEGQNVTLSCEQNLNHDAMYWYRQDPGQGLRLIYYSQIVNDFQKGDIAEGYSVSREKKESFPLTVTSAQKNPTAFYLCASSIDNRDWNTGELFFGEGSRLTVL.

This clonotype was seen repeatedly, ten times or more. CDR3 amino acids: CASSYLRYEQYF. The CDR3 region has the DNA TGTGCCAGCAGTTACCTACGTTACGAGCAGTACTTC. The chain is built from TRBV28 and TRBJ2-7; D call uncertain. Trimming pared 4 bases from V and 4 bases from J, leaving 8 bases between. Germline V lookup: CDR1 MDHEN, CDR2 SYDVKM. This CDR3 is built from 12 residues.

Turning to this clonotype: This could be a read error, since a much larger clone is one nucleotide away. V is TRBV10-3 and J is TRBJ1-1, with D unclear. The CDR3 totals 13 residues. V was clipped by 8 bases and J by 0 bases, with 10 bases between them. From germline, CDR1 is ENHRY and CDR2 SYGVKD. As DNA, the CDR3 is TGTGCCATCTGGACTTTTATGAACACTGAAGCTTTCTTT. Its translation is CAIWTFMNTEAFF.

This clonotype was detected a few times. The rearrangement links TRBV20-1 to TRBJ1-2; 8 bases line up with TRBD1. CDR3 length: 13 amino acids. The germline V gene has CDR1 DFQATT and CDR2 SNEGSKA (reference sequence). Losses at the gene ends were 3 bases for V and 1 base for J; bases not matched to a gene: 1. This chain's CDR3 is CSARDRVNYGYTF. The CDR3 DNA reads TGCAGTGCTAGGGACAGGGTTAACTATGGCTACACCTTC.

This clonotype was observed at least ten times. V and J are TRBV28 and TRBJ2-7; D might be TRBD2 (6 bases). Trimming removed 6 bases at V and 1 base at J, with 16 bases between. The CDR3 totals 15 residues. Germline V gene data show CDR1 as MDHEN and CDR2 as SYDVKM. The CDR3 coding sequence is TGTGCCAGCAGATCATCCGGGACTGGATCCTACGAGCAGTACTTC. It codes for CASRSSGTGSYEQYF.

The chain recombines TRBV10-3 with TRBJ1-6; possibly TRBD1 for D (6 bases). Germline lookup yields CDR1 ENHRY and CDR2 SYGVKD. This CDR3 contains 15 residues. Trimming left V 4 bases short and J 7 bases short, with 14 bases between. The CDR3: CAISVTGTTNSPLHF. CDR3 nucleotide sequence: TGTGCCATCAGTGTCACCGGGACAACAAATTCACCCCTCCACTTT.

This clonotype occurred many times. The V call is TRBV12-5, the J call TRBJ2-7, with 10 bases matching TRBD1. CDR1 is LGHNT, CDR2 FRNRAP, per germline. There are 19 residues in the CDR3. V lost 1 base and J lost 6; bases outside the gene matches: 18. CDR3 region: CASGLDNTQSRDRGVEQYF. The CDR3 DNA reads as TGTGCTAGTGGTTTGGACAACACGCAATCCCGGGACAGGGGCGTCGAGCAGTACTTC.

This clonotype was picked up many times. The genes are TRBV28 and TRBJ1-1; no definite D call. Trimming pared 7 bases from V and 1 base from J, leaving 13 bases between. CDR3 size: 14 residues. CDR1 is MDHEN and CDR2 is SYDVKM in the germline V gene. The CDR3: CASTTTGQNTEAFF. CDR3 in DNA: TGTGCCAGCACTACTACGGGCCAGAACACTGAAGCTTTCTTT.